This record covers a single T cell receptor (beta chain). The target antigen is unknown. This sample was taken from a study of cytomegalovirus exposure and HLA in healthy donors. General study points: Cytomegalovirus status was reportedly diagnosed by the classifier with high sensitivity and specificity. Researchers reported in a later analysis that a missense DCLRE1C variant was tied to TCR beta V- and J-gene trimming.

The CDR3 extends over 15 amino acids. Trimming at V came to 4 bases and at J to 6 bases, leaving 7 bases not matched to a gene. Germline V CDR1 and CDR2: PRHDT, FYEKMQ (reference sequence). While unrecorded immune exposures were likely, the donors were nominally healthy when sampled. Primers: 60 Vbeta forward and 13 Jbeta reverse. Sequencing was performed with immunoSEQ multiplex PCR; in TCRdb, only in-frame clones are kept and a portion is missing. This sample yields 160,000 or so clones, of which roughly 80% are seen a single time; about 9.9% belongs to the top ten. Sequencing used PBMCs. The TCR was taken from a man aged 18 to 30 in good health and CMV-seropositive. This chain uses TRBV13 with TRBJ2-2; the match to TRBD2 covers 8 bases. CDR3 loop: CASSSGTRWAGELFF. Written as DNA, the CDR3 is TGTGCCAGCAGCTCAGGGACTAGATGGGCCGGGGAGCTGTTTTTT. Filled out from reference TRBV13 and TRBJ2-2, the complete variable domain reads AAGVIQSPRHLIKEKRETATLKCYPIPRHDTVYWYQQGPGQDPQFLISFYEKMQSDKGSIPDRFSAQQFSDYHSELNMSSLELGDSALYFCASSSGTRWAGELFFGEGSRLTVL.